The rows below give T cell receptor beta chains drawn from one sample of a study of lung T cells in sarcoidosis with Löfgren's syndrome. Using its own MiXCR run on the reads, TCRdb lists one record per CDR3 protein. The sample has some 730 distinct CDR3 sequences, about 22% seen once; the top ten hold about 7%. Sequenced sample: CD4+ T cells from PBMCs. These receptors were obtained from a human donor with sarcoidosis (Löfgren's syndrome or another form), or a control subject (not recorded which). Each CDR3 is given with its conserved first and last residue. The D gene is left open where the match is weak. Clone size is stated in some rows and not others, as once, few, many or a class when expanded.

abundance,d_gene,v_gene,j_gene,CDR3nt,CDR3aa
medium-sized,-,TRBV15,TRBJ1-5,TGTGCCACCAGCGCATACTCGGGGCCCCAGCATTTT,CATSAYSGPQHF
few,-,TRBV28,TRBJ1-2,TGTGCCAGCAGTTTAAATGGGGGCATTACGGCTGGCTACACCTTC,CASSLNGGITAGYTF
large,-,TRBV4-2,TRBJ1-5,TGTGCCAGCAGCCAGGTGGGGAGCAATCAGCCCCAGCATTTT,CASSQVGSNQPQHF
large,TRBD2,TRBV7-2,TRBJ2-5,TGTGCCAGCACAAAAGGGACTAGCGGGGGGCTAAGCGCAGAGACCCAGTACTTC,CASTKGTSGGLSAETQYF
large,TRBD2,TRBV5-1,TRBJ2-3,TGCGCCAGCAGCTTGGAGACTAGCGGGAGCACAGATACGCAGTATTTT,CASSLETSGSTDTQYF
large,-,TRBV7-2,TRBJ2-1,TGTGCCAGCAGCTTAGCGGTCCGCAATGAGCAGTTCTTC,CASSLAVRNEQFF
large,-,TRBV7-8,TRBJ1-5,TGTGCCAGCAGCTTAGATCCATTGGGGTTAGGAGGGAATCAGCCCCAGCATTTT,CASSLDPLGLGGNQPQHF
-,-,TRBV6-2/TRBV6-3,TRBJ2-7,TGTACCAGCAGTTACTCGATGGCGGGGCGAGAGCAGTACTTC,CTSSYSMAGREQYF
few,-,TRBV12-3/TRBV12-4,TRBJ1-1,TGTGCCAGCAAAAGGGAGAACACTGAAGCTTTCTTT,CASKRENTEAFF
medium-sized,TRBD2,TRBV20-1,TRBJ2-7,TGCAGTGCTAGAGATACGGCTAGCGGGGCTTACGAGCAGTACTTC,CSARDTASGAYEQYF
large,-,TRBV7-2,TRBJ2-3,TGTGCCAGCAGCTTAGGGCCCCCTAGCACAGATACGCAGTATTTT,CASSLGPPSTDTQYF
large,-,TRBV7-7,TRBJ1-1,TGTGCCAGCAGCCCCCTCCCCACGGGGAACACTGAAGCTTTCTTT,CASSPLPTGNTEAFF
-,TRBD2,TRBV12-3/TRBV12-4,TRBJ2-5,TGTGCCAGCAGCAGAACGGGGGGTGAGACCCAGTACTTC,CASSRTGGETQYF
-,TRBD1,TRBV27,TRBJ2-1,TGTGCCAGCAGTTACTTAACCGGGACAGGGGTCAATGAGCAGTTCTTC,CASSYLTGTGVNEQFF
few,TRBD1,TRBV29-1,TRBJ1-2,TGCAGCGTGCAACGGGACAGGGGGACCGGCGGCTACACCTTC,CSVQRDRGTGGYTF
medium-sized,-,TRBV20-1,TRBJ1-3,TGCAGTGCCGAAGTCCCACAGGGAGGAGGATGGAGCTCTGGAAACACCATATATTTT,CSAEVPQGGGWSSGNTIYF
-,TRBD1,TRBV5-4,TRBJ1-1,TGTGCCAGCAGCTGGACAGGGGGCCTCACTGAAGCTTTCTTT,CASSWTGGLTEAFF
large,TRBD1,TRBV7-2,TRBJ2-3,TGTGCCAGCAGCTTAAACCCGTCGGGACAGACTACGCAGTATTTT,CASSLNPSGQTTQYF
large,-,TRBV7-2,TRBJ2-3,TGTGCCAGCAGCTTGGCATCCGCCCCAGATACGCAGTATTTT,CASSLASAPDTQYF
-,-,TRBV6-5,TRBJ2-7,TGTGCCAGCAGTTCCGGACAGCCCCCGGGGGAGCAGTACTTC,CASSSGQPPGEQYF
-,-,TRBV6-4,TRBJ2-7,TGTGCCAGCAGTGAGGGAGGCAGGGCGAAACTCTACGAGCAGTACTTC,CASSEGGRAKLYEQYF
few,-,TRBV5-5,TRBJ2-7,TGTGCCAGCAGCTTTCGACTGAACTCCTACGAGCAGTACTTC,CASSFRLNSYEQYF
medium-sized,TRBD2,TRBV20-1,TRBJ2-1,TGCAGTGCTAGAGAGCGCTCGACTAGCGACAATGAGCAGTTCTTC,CSARERSTSDNEQFF
few,TRBD2,TRBV30,TRBJ2-7,TGTGCCTGGAGGCAGGGAGGGTCCTACGAGCAGTACTTC,CAWRQGGSYEQYF
few,TRBD1,TRBV5-5,TRBJ1-2,TGTGCCAGCAGCTCCCAGGGACAGTCTAACTATGGCTACACCTTC,CASSSQGQSNYGYTF
large,-,TRBV12-3/TRBV12-4,TRBJ1-5,TGTGCCAGCAGAGGCGAGGGCAATCAGCCCCAGCATTTT,CASRGEGNQPQHF
large,-,TRBV12-3/TRBV12-4,TRBJ1-1,TGTGCCAGCAGCCCTCGCTCTGAAGCTTTCTTT,CASSPRSEAFF
large,-,TRBV3-1,TRBJ1-5,TGTGCCAGCAGCCAGTACGGGGGGAATCAGCCCCAGCATTTT,CASSQYGGNQPQHF
large,TRBD1,TRBV20-1,TRBJ1-1,TGCAGTGCTTCGACAGGGGTCCGGACTGAAGCTTTCTTT,CSASTGVRTEAFF
few,-,TRBV6-6,TRBJ1-4,TGTGCCACCCGCAAAGGGTATCTTGAAAAACTGTTTTTT,CATRKGYLEKLFF
medium-sized,TRBD2,TRBV15,TRBJ2-1,TGTGCCACCAGCAGAGCGAAGAAATCCGGGGGGTTGTGGGATGAGCAGTTCTTC,CATSRAKKSGGLWDEQFF
large,-,TRBV20-1,TRBJ2-1,TGCAGTGCTAGAGATTTGGGGGAGTTCTACAATGAGCAGTTCTTC,CSARDLGEFYNEQFF
-,-,TRBV7-8,TRBJ2-5,TGTGCCAGCAGCCAGAACCAAGGGACCCAGTACTTC,CASSQNQGTQYF
large,-,TRBV12-3/TRBV12-4,TRBJ2-3,TGTGCCAGCACCACGGGGTGGGCAGATACGCAGTATTTT,CASTTGWADTQYF
once,TRBD2,TRBV10-3,TRBJ2-3,TGTGCCATCAGAAGCGGGGGGGCAGGAGATACGCAGTATTTT,CAIRSGGAGDTQYF
medium-sized,-,TRBV5-1,TRBJ1-1,TGCGCCAGCAGCTTGGCATCAGGAGGCACTGAAGCTTTCTTT,CASSLASGGTEAFF
large,-,TRBV7-7,TRBJ2-3,TGTGCTAGCAGCTCAAGAGGCACAGATACGCAGTATTTT,CASSSRGTDTQYF
large,-,TRBV7-9,TRBJ2-3,TGTGCCAGCAGCTTAGAAGGGATCACAGATACGCAGTATTTT,CASSLEGITDTQYF
few,-,TRBV7-2,TRBJ2-7,TGTGCCAGCAGCTTAGCAGGGAACCACGAGCAGTACTTC,CASSLAGNHEQYF